This T cell receptor beta chain was sequenced for a study of brain T cells in children with intractable seizures. V shed 3 bases, J shed 4 bases, and the junction held 3 bases outside the gene matches. Looked up from germline, CDR1 is MNHEY and CDR2 is SMNVEV (reference sequence). The CDR3 has 15 residues. This table comes from immunoSEQ multiplex PCR, and its TCRdb copy is limited to in-frame clones, with some not included. There are around 80,000 clones in the sample; around 91% occur only once, and around 25% lies in the top ten. The sequenced cases were selected for having the highest brain T cell transcript signatures. Patients received at least one anti-epileptic drug before surgery. Notes on the study in general: Pre-surgery blood may have been undersampled, hiding some clones. HCMV serostatus was not known, and viral specificity came from CDR3 similarity only.

Notes on this clone: Its antigen remains unidentified.

The chain couples TRBV27 to TRBJ2-1; 10 positions match TRBD1. The TCR comes from a girl aged 2 to 10 with Rasmussen encephalitis and intractable seizures. Sequencing was performed on peripheral blood, taken at surgery. The CDR3 DNA reads TGTGCCAGCAGTTTTGGACAGGGGGTTTACAATGAGCAGTTCTTC. This encodes CASSFGQGVYNEQFF.